A selection of T cell receptor beta chains follows, all from one sample in a study of somatic mutations in cytotoxic T cells in rheumatoid arthritis. Profiled with immunoSEQ multiplex PCR; TCRdb holds only in-frame clones, not every one. Of 20,000 or so clones in the sample, less than 85% were seen once. Sequenced input: CD8+ T cells sorted from blood. The receptors stem from a middle-aged woman with rheumatoid arthritis. Each CDR3 is given with its conserved first and last residue. The order of the fields is clone size, D gene, V gene, CDR3 length, J gene, CDR3 DNA, CDR3 protein. The D gene is left open where the match is weak. A clone size is listed for some rows: how often the clone was seen (once, few, many), or a class if it is expanded.

clone size: .
D gene: .
V gene: TRBV23-1
CDR3 length: 17
J gene: TRBJ1-1
CDR3 DNA: TGCGCCAGCAGTCAATACGGGACACTTTCGACGAACACTGAAGCTTTCTTT
CDR3 protein: CASSQYGTLSTNTEAFF

clone size: .
D gene: TRBD1
V gene: TRBV23-1
CDR3 length: 17
J gene: TRBJ1-2
CDR3 DNA: TGCGCCAGCAGTCGGGGACAGCCTAAGAGAGGTAACTATGGCTACACCTTC
CDR3 protein: CASSRGQPKRGNYGYTF

clone size: .
D gene: .
V gene: TRBV6-1
CDR3 length: 14
J gene: TRBJ2-7
CDR3 DNA: TGTGCCAGCAGCGGGATTGACACCCTATACGAGCAGTACTTC
CDR3 protein: CASSGIDTLYEQYF

clone size: .
D gene: .
V gene: TRBV4-1
CDR3 length: 15
J gene: TRBJ1-1
CDR3 DNA: TGCGCCAGCAGCCCGAAGGGAGGATTGGACACTGAAGCTTTCTTT
CDR3 protein: CASSPKGGLDTEAFF

clone size: once
D gene: .
V gene: TRBV4-1
CDR3 length: 12
J gene: TRBJ2-5
CDR3 DNA: TGCGCCAGCAGCCCTTCAGGAGAGACCCAGTACTTC
CDR3 protein: CASSPSGETQYF

clone size: .
D gene: .
V gene: TRBV6-9
CDR3 length: 13
J gene: TRBJ2-5
CDR3 DNA: TGTGCCAGCAGTTCCCCTATGCTGGAGACCCAGTACTTC
CDR3 protein: CASSSPMLETQYF

clone size: .
D gene: .
V gene: TRBV11-2
CDR3 length: 18
J gene: TRBJ2-3
CDR3 DNA: TGTGCCAGCAGCTTCAACTTTTGGACGGGGATAGACACAGATACGCAGTATTTT
CDR3 protein: CASSFNFWTGIDTDTQYF

clone size: medium-sized
D gene: TRBD2
V gene: TRBV5-4
CDR3 length: 16
J gene: TRBJ2-1
CDR3 DNA: TGTGCCAGCAGCTCTGGACTAGCGGGAGGGTACAATGAGCAGTTCTTC
CDR3 protein: CASSSGLAGGYNEQFF

clone size: .
D gene: .
V gene: TRBV4-1
CDR3 length: 16
J gene: TRBJ2-7
CDR3 DNA: TGCGCCAGCAGCCAAGGGAGGGGATCGAGGGGTGTCGAGCAGTACTTC
CDR3 protein: CASSQGRGSRGVEQYF

clone size: .
D gene: .
V gene: TRBV25-1
CDR3 length: 13
J gene: TRBJ1-1
CDR3 DNA: TGTGCCAGCAGTCTAGGAGAGAACACTGAAGCTTTCTTT
CDR3 protein: CASSLGENTEAFF

clone size: once
D gene: .
V gene: TRBV2
CDR3 length: 15
J gene: TRBJ2-5
CDR3 DNA: TGTGCCAGCAGAGGCTCTCCGACAGTACAAGGGACCCAGTACTTC
CDR3 protein: CASRGSPTVQGTQYF

clone size: .
D gene: TRBD1
V gene: TRBV9
CDR3 length: 15
J gene: TRBJ1-2
CDR3 DNA: TGTGCCAGCAGCGTATCCTGGACAGGGCCGGGTGGCTACACCTTC
CDR3 protein: CASSVSWTGPGGYTF

clone size: .
D gene: TRBD2
V gene: TRBV9
CDR3 length: 14
J gene: TRBJ2-3
CDR3 DNA: TGTGCCAGCAGCGCGGGGGGACTCACCGATACGCAGTATTTT
CDR3 protein: CASSAGGLTDTQYF

clone size: .
D gene: .
V gene: TRBV19
CDR3 length: 17
J gene: TRBJ1-5
CDR3 DNA: TGTGCCAGTATTGGGGGCTACTTAGAGGATAGCAATCAGCCCCAGCATTTT
CDR3 protein: CASIGGYLEDSNQPQHF

clone size: .
D gene: .
V gene: TRBV27
CDR3 length: 17
J gene: TRBJ2-3
CDR3 DNA: TGTGCCAGCAGTTTGTCAGGCTCACTGATAGGTATCGATACGCAGTATTTT
CDR3 protein: CASSLSGSLIGIDTQYF

clone size: .
D gene: .
V gene: TRBV2
CDR3 length: 11
J gene: TRBJ2-5
CDR3 DNA: TGTGCCAGCCTAATCGGAGAGACCCAGTACTTC
CDR3 protein: CASLIGETQYF

clone size: .
D gene: .
V gene: TRBV5-6
CDR3 length: 13
J gene: TRBJ1-1
CDR3 DNA: TGTGCCAGCAGCCGGGGGGTGGGGACTGAAGCTTTCTTT
CDR3 protein: CASSRGVGTEAFF

clone size: .
D gene: .
V gene: TRBV6-1
CDR3 length: 15
J gene: TRBJ1-4
CDR3 DNA: TGTGCCAGCAGTGTACCAGGATCAACTAATGAAAAACTGTTTTTT
CDR3 protein: CASSVPGSTNEKLFF

clone size: .
D gene: TRBD1
V gene: TRBV2
CDR3 length: 12
J gene: TRBJ1-5
CDR3 DNA: TGTGCCATACAGGGGGCAGGACAGCCCCAGCATTTT
CDR3 protein: CAIQGAGQPQHF

clone size: .
D gene: .
V gene: TRBV11-2
CDR3 length: 16
J gene: TRBJ2-7
CDR3 DNA: TGTGCCAGCAGCTTACCCGGGCCAGCGGCGATCTACGAGCAGTACTTC
CDR3 protein: CASSLPGPAAIYEQYF

clone size: .
D gene: TRBD1
V gene: TRBV11-3
CDR3 length: 14
J gene: TRBJ2-3
CDR3 DNA: TGTGCCAGCAGCTCTGGACAGGATCGGGATACGCAGTATTTT
CDR3 protein: CASSSGQDRDTQYF

clone size: .
D gene: TRBD1
V gene: TRBV5-1
CDR3 length: 19
J gene: TRBJ2-1
CDR3 DNA: TGCGCCAGCAGCTCCCCCGGAGGGTCGGGACAGGGTACCTACAATGAGCAGTTCTTC
CDR3 protein: CASSSPGGSGQGTYNEQFF

clone size: .
D gene: .
V gene: TRBV11-2
CDR3 length: 18
J gene: TRBJ1-1
CDR3 DNA: TGTGCCAGCAGCTTCATCGCTCGCGGCTTCTATACTGACACTGAAGCTTTCTTT
CDR3 protein: CASSFIARGFYTDTEAFF

clone size: .
D gene: .
V gene: TRBV30
CDR3 length: 12
J gene: TRBJ2-1
CDR3 DNA: TGTGCCTGGAGTGTTATTCAGAATGAGCAGTTCTTC
CDR3 protein: CAWSVIQNEQFF

clone size: .
D gene: TRBD2
V gene: TRBV9
CDR3 length: 14
J gene: TRBJ2-7
CDR3 DNA: TGTGCCAGCAGTCCCCTCGGGGGGGAGGACGAGCAGTACTTC
CDR3 protein: CASSPLGGEDEQYF

clone size: .
D gene: .
V gene: TRBV14
CDR3 length: 15
J gene: TRBJ2-7
CDR3 DNA: TGTGCCAGCAGCCAACTAGCGCCTTCCGGCTACGAGCAGTACTTC
CDR3 protein: CASSQLAPSGYEQYF

clone size: .
D gene: .
V gene: TRBV4-2
CDR3 length: 12
J gene: TRBJ1-1
CDR3 DNA: TGTGCCAGCAGCCAGGGGGCAAGTGAAGCTTTCTTT
CDR3 protein: CASSQGASEAFF

clone size: .
D gene: TRBD1
V gene: TRBV11-3
CDR3 length: 18
J gene: TRBJ1-5
CDR3 DNA: TGTGCCAGCAGCTTTCCGGGACAGAGAGAGTTTAGCAATCAGCCCCAGCATTTT
CDR3 protein: CASSFPGQREFSNQPQHF

clone size: .
D gene: .
V gene: TRBV5-6
CDR3 length: 13
J gene: TRBJ1-2
CDR3 DNA: TGTGCCAGCAGCTTGAGGGGGAACTATGGCTACACCTTC
CDR3 protein: CASSLRGNYGYTF

clone size: .
D gene: .
V gene: TRBV19
CDR3 length: 15
J gene: TRBJ2-7
CDR3 DNA: TGTGCCAGTAGTATCGCGGACAGACACCCCTACGAGCAGTACTTC
CDR3 protein: CASSIADRHPYEQYF

clone size: .
D gene: TRBD2
V gene: TRBV30
CDR3 length: 15
J gene: TRBJ2-1
CDR3 DNA: TGTGCCTGGAGTGATGGACTAGCGGGGGGGGGTGAGCAGTTCTTC
CDR3 protein: CAWSDGLAGGGEQFF

clone size: .
D gene: .
V gene: TRBV30
CDR3 length: 13
J gene: TRBJ2-7
CDR3 DNA: TGTGCCTGCCGCCCTTCGGGGGTACGCGAGCAGTACTTC
CDR3 protein: CACRPSGVREQYF

clone size: .
D gene: TRBD1
V gene: TRBV30
CDR3 length: 14
J gene: TRBJ2-2
CDR3 DNA: TGTGCCTTTTCAGGGGGCGAGAACACCGGGGAGCTGTTTTTT
CDR3 protein: CAFSGGENTGELFF

clone size: .
D gene: .
V gene: TRBV11-2
CDR3 length: 14
J gene: TRBJ1-1
CDR3 DNA: TGTGCCAGCAGCTCCGGAACAGGATGGGCTGAAGCTTTCTTT
CDR3 protein: CASSSGTGWAEAFF

clone size: .
D gene: TRBD1
V gene: TRBV7-8
CDR3 length: 17
J gene: TRBJ1-2
CDR3 DNA: TGTGCCAGCAGCTTAGCGTCTAGTGGACAGGGAAGTCGCGGCTACACCTTC
CDR3 protein: CASSLASSGQGSRGYTF

clone size: .
D gene: TRBD1
V gene: TRBV23-1
CDR3 length: 14
J gene: TRBJ2-7
CDR3 DNA: TGCGCCAGCAGTCACGAGACAGGGGTCTACGAGCAGTACTTC
CDR3 protein: CASSHETGVYEQYF

clone size: .
D gene: .
V gene: TRBV5-1
CDR3 length: 14
J gene: TRBJ2-7
CDR3 DNA: TGCGCCAGCAGCTTGACCCCGGGAACCTACGAGCAGTACTTC
CDR3 protein: CASSLTPGTYEQYF

clone size: .
D gene: .
V gene: TRBV4-2
CDR3 length: 14
J gene: TRBJ2-5
CDR3 DNA: TGTGCCAGCAGCCAAGGGGGGCAGGGGCGAGAGCAGTACTTC
CDR3 protein: CASSQGGQGREQYF

clone size: few
D gene: .
V gene: TRBV7-9
CDR3 length: 13
J gene: TRBJ2-1
CDR3 DNA: TGTGCCAGCAGCCTGACCGGACTCCATGAGCAGTTCTTC
CDR3 protein: CASSLTGLHEQFF

clone size: .
D gene: TRBD2
V gene: TRBV7-8
CDR3 length: 12
J gene: TRBJ2-5
CDR3 DNA: TGTGCCAGCAGCTTGGGTAGCGGGGCCGGCTACTTC
CDR3 protein: CASSLGSGAGYF

clone size: .
D gene: TRBD2
V gene: TRBV10-2
CDR3 length: 15
J gene: TRBJ2-7
CDR3 DNA: TGCGCCAGCAGTGAGTCGGTGCGGGGGGCCTACGAGCAGTACTTC
CDR3 protein: CASSESVRGAYEQYF

clone size: once
D gene: TRBD2
V gene: TRBV15
CDR3 length: 22
J gene: TRBJ2-2
CDR3 DNA: TGTGCCACCAGCAGAGATAGCCTAGCGGGGGGGGTCCATTATAAAAACACCGGGGAGCTGTTTTTT
CDR3 protein: CATSRDSLAGGVHYKNTGELFF